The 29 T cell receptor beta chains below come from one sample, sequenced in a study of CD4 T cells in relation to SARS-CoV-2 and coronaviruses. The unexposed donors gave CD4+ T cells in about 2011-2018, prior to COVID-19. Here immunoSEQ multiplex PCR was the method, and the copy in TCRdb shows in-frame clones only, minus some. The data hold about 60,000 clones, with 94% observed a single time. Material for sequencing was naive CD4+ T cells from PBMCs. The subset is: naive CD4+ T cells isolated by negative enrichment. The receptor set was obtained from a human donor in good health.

The CDR3 coding sequence is TGTGCCAGCAGGAGGACTAGCGGGAGAGGAAACGGGGAGCTGTTTTTT. It codes for CASRRTSGRGNGELFF. The rearrangement uses TRBV2 and TRBJ2-2; 13 bases are a match to TRBD2. J gave up 7 bases and V 6 bases, and 8 bases lay outside the gene matches. The CDR3 extends over 16 amino acids. CDR1 and CDR2 (germline): SNHLY, FYNNEI.

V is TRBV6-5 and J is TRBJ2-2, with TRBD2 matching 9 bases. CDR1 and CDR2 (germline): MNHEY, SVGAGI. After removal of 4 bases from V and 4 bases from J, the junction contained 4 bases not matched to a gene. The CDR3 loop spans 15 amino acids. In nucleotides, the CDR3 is TGTGCCAGCAGTTTAAGCGGGAGGTTCACCGGGGAGCTGTTTTTT. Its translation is CASSLSGRFTGELFF.

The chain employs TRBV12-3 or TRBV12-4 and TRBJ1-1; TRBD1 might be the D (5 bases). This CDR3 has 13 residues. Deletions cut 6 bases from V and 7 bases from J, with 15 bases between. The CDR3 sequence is CASSGTADSEAFF. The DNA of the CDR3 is TGTGCCAGCAGCGGGACTGCTGACAGTGAAGCTTTCTTT.

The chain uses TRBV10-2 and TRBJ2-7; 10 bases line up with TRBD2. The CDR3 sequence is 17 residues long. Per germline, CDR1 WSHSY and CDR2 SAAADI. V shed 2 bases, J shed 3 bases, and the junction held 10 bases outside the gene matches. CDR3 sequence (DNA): TGCGCCAGCAGTGAGAGTAGCGGGAGGTCTAGGGGCTACGAGCAGTACTTC. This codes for CASSESSGRSRGYEQYF.

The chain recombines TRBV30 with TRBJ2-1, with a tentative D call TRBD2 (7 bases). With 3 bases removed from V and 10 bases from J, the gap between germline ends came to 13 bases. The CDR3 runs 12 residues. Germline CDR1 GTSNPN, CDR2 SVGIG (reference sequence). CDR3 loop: CAWSPGGLEQFF. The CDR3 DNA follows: TGTGCCTGGAGCCCCGGGGGGCTCGAGCAGTTCTTC.

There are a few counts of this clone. CDR3 region: CASSAGGTGNQPQHF. CDR3 nucleotide sequence: TGTGCCAGCAGCGCCGGAGGGACAGGGAATCAGCCCCAGCATTTT. V is TRBV9 and J is TRBJ1-5; 9 bases line up with TRBD1. The CDR3 has 15 amino acids. Germline V gene sequence: CDR1 SGDLS, CDR2 YYNGEE. J lost 4 bases, V lost 3 bases, and 5 bases had no gene match.

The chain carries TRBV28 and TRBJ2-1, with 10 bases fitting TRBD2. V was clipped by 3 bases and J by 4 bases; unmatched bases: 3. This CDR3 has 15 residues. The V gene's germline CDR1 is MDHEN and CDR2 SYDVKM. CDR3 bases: TGTGCCAGCAGTTTTCCGACTAGCGGGTACAATGAGCAGTTCTTC. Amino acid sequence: CASSFPTSGYNEQFF.

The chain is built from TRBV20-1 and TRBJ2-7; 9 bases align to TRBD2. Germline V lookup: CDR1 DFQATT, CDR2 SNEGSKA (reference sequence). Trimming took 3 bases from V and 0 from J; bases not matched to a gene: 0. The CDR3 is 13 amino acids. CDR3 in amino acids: CSASSGSSYEQYF. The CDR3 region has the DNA TGCAGTGCTAGTAGCGGGAGCTCCTACGAGCAGTACTTC.

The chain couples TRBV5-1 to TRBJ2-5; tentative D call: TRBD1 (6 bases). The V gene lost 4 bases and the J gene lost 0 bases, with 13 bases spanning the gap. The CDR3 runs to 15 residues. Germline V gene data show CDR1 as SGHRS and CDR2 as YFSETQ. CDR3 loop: CASSQNTGHQETQYF. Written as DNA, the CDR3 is TGCGCCAGCAGCCAGAATACAGGGCACCAAGAGACCCAGTACTTC.

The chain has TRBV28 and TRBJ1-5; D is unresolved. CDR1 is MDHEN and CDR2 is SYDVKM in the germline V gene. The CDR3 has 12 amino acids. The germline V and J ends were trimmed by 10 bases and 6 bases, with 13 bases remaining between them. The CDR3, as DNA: TGTGCCATCACCCGGGGTGGTCAGCCCCAGCATTTT. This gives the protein CAITRGGQPQHF.

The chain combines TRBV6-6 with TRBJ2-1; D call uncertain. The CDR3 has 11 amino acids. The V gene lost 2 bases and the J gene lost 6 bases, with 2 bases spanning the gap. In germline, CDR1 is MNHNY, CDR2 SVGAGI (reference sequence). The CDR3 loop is CASSYTNEQFF. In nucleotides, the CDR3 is TGTGCCAGCAGTTACACCAATGAGCAGTTCTTC.

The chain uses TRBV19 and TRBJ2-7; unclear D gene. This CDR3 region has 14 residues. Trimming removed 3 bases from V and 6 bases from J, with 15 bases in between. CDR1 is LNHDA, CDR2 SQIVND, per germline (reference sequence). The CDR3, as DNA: TGTGCCAGTAGTATTGTTGGTGGGGTAGGCGAGCAGTACTTC. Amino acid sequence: CASSIVGGVGEQYF.

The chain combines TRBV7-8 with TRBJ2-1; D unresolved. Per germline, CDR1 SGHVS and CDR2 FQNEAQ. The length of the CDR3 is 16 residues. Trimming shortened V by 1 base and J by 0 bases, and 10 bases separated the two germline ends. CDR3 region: CASSLGRQISYNEQFF. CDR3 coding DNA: TGTGCCAGCAGCTTAGGTCGACAAATCTCCTACAATGAGCAGTTCTTC.

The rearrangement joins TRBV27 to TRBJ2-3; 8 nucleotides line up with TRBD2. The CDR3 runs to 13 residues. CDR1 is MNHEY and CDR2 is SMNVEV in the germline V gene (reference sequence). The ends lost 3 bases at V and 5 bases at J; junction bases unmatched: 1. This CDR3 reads CASSFGRGDTQYF. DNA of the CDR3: TGTGCCAGCAGTTTCGGGAGGGGAGATACGCAGTATTTT.

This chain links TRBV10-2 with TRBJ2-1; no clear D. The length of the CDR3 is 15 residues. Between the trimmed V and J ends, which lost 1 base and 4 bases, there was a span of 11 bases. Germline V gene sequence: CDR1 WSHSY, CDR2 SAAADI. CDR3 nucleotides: TGCGCCAGCAGTGAGTTTCTGGGAACTTACAATGAGCAGTTCTTC. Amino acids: CASSEFLGTYNEQFF.

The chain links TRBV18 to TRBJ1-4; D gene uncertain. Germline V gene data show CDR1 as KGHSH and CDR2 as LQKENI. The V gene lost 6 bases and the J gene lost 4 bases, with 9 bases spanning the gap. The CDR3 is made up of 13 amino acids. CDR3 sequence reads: CASSADFNEKLFF. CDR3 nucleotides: TGTGCCAGCTCTGCGGATTTTAATGAAAAACTGTTTTTT.

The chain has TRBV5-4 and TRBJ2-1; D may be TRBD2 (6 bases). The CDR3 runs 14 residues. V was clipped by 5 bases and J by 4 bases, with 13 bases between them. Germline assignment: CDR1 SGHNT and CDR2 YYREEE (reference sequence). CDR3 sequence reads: CASSARAGYNEQFF. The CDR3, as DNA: TGTGCCAGCAGTGCTAGAGCGGGTTACAATGAGCAGTTCTTC.

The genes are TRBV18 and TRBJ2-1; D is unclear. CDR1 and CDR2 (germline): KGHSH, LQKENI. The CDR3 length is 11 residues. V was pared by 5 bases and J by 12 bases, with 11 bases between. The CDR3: CASSLTDPQFF. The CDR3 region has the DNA TGTGCCAGCTCATTAACGGACCCGCAGTTCTTC.

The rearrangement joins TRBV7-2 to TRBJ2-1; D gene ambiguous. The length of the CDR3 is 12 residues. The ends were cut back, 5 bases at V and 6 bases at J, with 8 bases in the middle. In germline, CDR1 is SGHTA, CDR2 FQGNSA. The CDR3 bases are TGTGCCAGCAGCCCGACCCTCAATGAGCAGTTCTTC. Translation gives CASSPTLNEQFF.

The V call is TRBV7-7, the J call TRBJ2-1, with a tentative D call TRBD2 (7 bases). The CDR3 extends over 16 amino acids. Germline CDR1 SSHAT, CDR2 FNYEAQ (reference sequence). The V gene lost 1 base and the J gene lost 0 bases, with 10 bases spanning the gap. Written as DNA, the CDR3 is TGTGCCAGCAGCTTAGGCGGGGGCGGCTCCTACAATGAGCAGTTCTTC. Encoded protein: CASSLGGGGSYNEQFF.

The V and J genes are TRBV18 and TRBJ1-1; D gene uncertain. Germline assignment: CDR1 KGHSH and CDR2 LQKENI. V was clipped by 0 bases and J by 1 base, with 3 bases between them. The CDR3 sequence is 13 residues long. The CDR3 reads CASSPPRNTEAFF. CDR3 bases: TGTGCCAGCTCACCACCTCGGAACACTGAAGCTTTCTTT.

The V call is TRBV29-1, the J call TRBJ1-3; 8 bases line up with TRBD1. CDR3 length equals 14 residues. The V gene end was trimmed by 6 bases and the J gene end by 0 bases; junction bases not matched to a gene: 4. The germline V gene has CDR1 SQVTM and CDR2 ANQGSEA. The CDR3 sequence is CSVATGGSGNTIYF. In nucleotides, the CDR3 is TGCAGCGTAGCCACAGGGGGCTCTGGAAACACCATATATTTT.

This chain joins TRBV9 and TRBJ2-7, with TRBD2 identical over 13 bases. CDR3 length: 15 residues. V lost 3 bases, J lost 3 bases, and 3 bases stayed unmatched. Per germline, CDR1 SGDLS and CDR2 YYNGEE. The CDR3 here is CASSGGLAGVYEQYF. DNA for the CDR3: TGTGCCAGCAGCGGAGGACTAGCGGGAGTCTACGAGCAGTACTTC.

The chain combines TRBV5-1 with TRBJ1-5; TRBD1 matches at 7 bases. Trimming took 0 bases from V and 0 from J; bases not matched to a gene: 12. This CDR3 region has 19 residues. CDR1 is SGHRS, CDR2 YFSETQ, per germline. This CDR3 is CASSLAPRTGPYSNQPQHF. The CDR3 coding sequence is TGCGCCAGCAGCTTGGCCCCCCGGACAGGACCATATAGCAATCAGCCCCAGCATTTT.

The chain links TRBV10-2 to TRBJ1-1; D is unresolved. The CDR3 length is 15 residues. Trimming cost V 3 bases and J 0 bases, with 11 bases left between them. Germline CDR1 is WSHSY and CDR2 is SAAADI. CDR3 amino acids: CASSESQIMNTEAFF. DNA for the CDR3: TGCGCCAGCAGTGAAAGTCAAATAATGAACACTGAAGCTTTCTTT.

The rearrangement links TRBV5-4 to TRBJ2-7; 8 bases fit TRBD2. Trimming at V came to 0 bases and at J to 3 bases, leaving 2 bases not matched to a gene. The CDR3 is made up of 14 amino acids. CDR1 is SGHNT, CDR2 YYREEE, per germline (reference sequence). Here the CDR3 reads CASSLASGSYEQYF. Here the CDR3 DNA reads TGTGCCAGCAGCTTGGCCAGCGGGAGCTACGAGCAGTACTTC.

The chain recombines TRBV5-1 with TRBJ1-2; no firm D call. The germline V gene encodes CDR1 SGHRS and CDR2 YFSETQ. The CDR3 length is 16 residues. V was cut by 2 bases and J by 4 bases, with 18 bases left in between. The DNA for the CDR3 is TGCGCCAGCAGCTTAGAGGGTGCTCCGCGATCCTATGGCTACACCTTC. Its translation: CASSLEGAPRSYGYTF.

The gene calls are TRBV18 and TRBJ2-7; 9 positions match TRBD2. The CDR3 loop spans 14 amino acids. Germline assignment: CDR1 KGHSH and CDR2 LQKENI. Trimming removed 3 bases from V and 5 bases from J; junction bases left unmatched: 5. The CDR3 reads CASSPGGRADEQYF. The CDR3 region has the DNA TGTGCCAGCTCACCGGGCGGGAGGGCCGACGAGCAGTACTTC. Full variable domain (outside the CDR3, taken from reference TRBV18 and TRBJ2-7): NAGVMQNPRHLVRRRGQEARLRCSPMKGHSHVYWYRQLPEEGLKFMVYLQKENIIDESGMPKERFSAEFPKEGPSILRIQQVVRGDSAAYFCASSPGGRADEQYFGPGTRLTVT.

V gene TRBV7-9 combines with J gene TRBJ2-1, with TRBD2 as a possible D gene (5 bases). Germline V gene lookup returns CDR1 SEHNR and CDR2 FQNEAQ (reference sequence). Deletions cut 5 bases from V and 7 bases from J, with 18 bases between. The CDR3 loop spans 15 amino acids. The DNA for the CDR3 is TGTGCCAGCAGCGACACGTCGGGGAGACTGAATGAGCAGTTCTTC. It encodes CASSDTSGRLNEQFF.